These 7 T cell receptor beta chains share one sample of origin, sequenced in a study of CD8 T cells in ankylosing spondylitis. The study, taken as a whole, reports: Within ankylosing spondylitis blood, a TCR beta motif made up of eight highly homologous variants appeared to be characteristic.

The antigens these receptors bind are not known. TCRdb re-called the 5' RACE reads through MiXCR, storing one row per CDR3 protein. Among more than 500,000 distinct CDR3 sequences listed, less than 6% were seen once. What was sequenced was blood, either unsorted or a sorted T cell fraction (not recorded which). The source of these receptors is a male donor with ankylosing spondylitis.

In this sample, this clonotype turned up many times. J is TRBJ2-1 and V is TRBV12-3 or TRBV12-4, with TRBD2 identical over 11 bases. The J segment lost 9 bases and the V segment lost 7 bases, leaving 14 bases of the junction unmatched. CDR3 length equals 16 residues. The CDR3 DNA sequence: TGTGCCAGCACCCTAAGGGGTAGCGGGAGGGTTGGTGAGCAGTTCTTC. This codes for CASTLRGSGRVGEQFF.

The chain couples TRBV29-1 to TRBJ2-2, with 7 bases identical to TRBD1. CDR1 and CDR2 from the germline V gene are SQVTM and ANQGSEA. J lost 5 bases, V lost 4 bases, and 10 bases had no gene match. The CDR3 length is 15 residues. DNA of the CDR3: TGCAGCGTTGCGCTACAGGGGAAGGCAACCGGGGAGCTGTTTTTT. This sequence encodes CSVALQGKATGELFF.

In this sample, this clonotype turned up a few times. The chain links TRBV4-2 to TRBJ1-3; D is possibly TRBD1 (6 bases). There are 15 residues in the CDR3. V lost 0 bases and J 5 bases, leaving 11 bases between the germline ends. Per germline, CDR1 LGHNA and CDR2 YNFKEQ. The CDR3 region has the DNA TGTGCCAGCAGCCAAGAACAGGGACCAAGAAACACCATATATTTT. It specifies CASSQEQGPRNTIYF.

This clonotype occurred many times. The chain is built from TRBV5-1 and TRBJ1-6, with 10 bases that match TRBD1. After removal of 2 bases from V and 6 bases from J, the junction contained 2 bases not matched to a gene. The CDR3 runs to 15 residues. Germline CDR1 reads SGHRS; CDR2 reads YFSETQ. The CDR3 DNA reads as TGCGCCAGCAGCTTCCGGGACAGGGGTAATTCACCCCTCCACTTT. Amino acids: CASSFRDRGNSPLHF.

This clonotype was detected ten times or more. The genes are TRBV20-1 and TRBJ1-1; tentative D call: TRBD1 (5 bases). V dropped 7 bases and J dropped 8 bases, with 14 bases sitting between them. Germline CDR1 reads DFQATT; CDR2 reads SNEGSKA (reference sequence). This CDR3 contains 11 residues. The CDR3 DNA follows: TGCAGTGGCAGGGTGATTGGAGAAGCTTTCTTT. Residues: CSGRVIGEAFF.

This chain joins TRBV7-9 and TRBJ1-1; D is possibly TRBD1 (5 bases). Deletions cut 3 bases from V and 1 base from J, with 18 bases between. The CDR3 is 17 residues long. The germline V gene has CDR1 SEHNR and CDR2 FQNEAQ (reference sequence). CDR3 region: CASSFNPGEGTNTEAFF. CDR3 nucleotide sequence: TGTGCCAGCAGCTTTAACCCAGGAGAAGGGACGAACACTGAAGCTTTCTTT.

This clonotype was counted ten times or more. V usage is TRBV20-1 and J usage is TRBJ2-1; 7 bases agree with TRBD2. CDR3 length equals 15 residues. V dropped 2 bases and J dropped 3; count of bases not matched to a gene: 7. Germline V CDR1 and CDR2: DFQATT, SNEGSKA (reference sequence). The CDR3 is CSARKKASGYNEQFF. CDR3 nucleotides: TGCAGTGCTAGAAAGAAAGCTAGCGGCTACAATGAGCAGTTCTTC.